Detailed here is one T cell receptor beta chain. Its antigen specificity is not known. Within one base of it there is no much larger clone, and no base qualities were kept. The CDR3 runs 12 amino acids, cysteine and phenylalanine included. The DNA shown is the 36-base CDR3, in frame from base 1. TCRbeta CDR3 regions were amplified from genomic DNA using the immunoSEQ Assay, a bias-controlled multiplex PCR. The published analysis was carried out like this. The number of nucleated cells in each sample was estimated by amplification of reference gene primers within the assay. To quantify the absolute abundance of each unique TCRbeta CDR3 rearrangement, sequence reads were collapsed and filtered. For each sample, productive Simpson clonality was calculated as the square root of Simpson's diversity index over productive rearrangements. TCRdb obtained this table from immuneACCESS and retained in-frame rearrangements with V and J assigned. These tables miss some clones; where compared with another copy, unresolved V genes account for less than half of the shortfall, and the remainder is unexplained. The V and J calls and clone size are taken from that table; D and trimming were inferred from the DNA. The sample table shows 100,000 to 140,000 clones, and 80% to 95% are seen once. Approximately 1.3% of the sample lies in the top ten.

Collaborating institutions collected whole blood in K2EDTA tubes following their own protocols. For TCRbeta analysis, collaborators shipped samples in one of three forms: frozen whole blood, isolated PBMCs, or DNA extracted from either of those sample types. The data were taken from a study of blood T cell repertoires in COVID-19 (TCRdb year 2020). Notes on the research overall: Collaborator samples came from the United States, Italy and Spain and covered acute and convalescent phases of COVID-19. The prospective study material was composed of cDNA or gDNA derived from T cells, B-cell-depleted T cells, or PBMCs. Deeply sampled blood TCRbeta repertoires from subjects exposed to, actively infected with, or recovered from COVID-19 were included in the dataset. The repertoires were released in a freely available public database meant as a resource for research on the immune response to SARS-CoV-2. Samples came from the ongoing ImmuneRACE study (first 160 participants) plus 1,254 subjects from 6 global collaborators. The sample metadata nearly always contained a de-identified subject ID, COVID-19 status, age in years and sex. Where HLA class I and class II types were available, the types were taken from metadata supplied by the sample provider, not from assay-based typing. General study outcomes and caveats: The amount of clinical and demographic metadata varied by source and participant and was provided uncurated.

The specimen was peripheral blood. The V gene is TRBV12-3 or TRBV12-4 and the J gene is TRBJ1-3; TRBD1 is possibly the D segment (6 matching bases). The receptor was derived from a woman in her 30s with acute or convalescent COVID-19. Here is the DNA: TGTGGCTACAGGGACTCTGGAAACACCATATATTTT. This is translated as CGYRDSGNTIYF.